The T cell receptor (beta chain) described here comes from a study of identifying expanded T cells in peripheral blood. This table comes from immunoSEQ multiplex PCR, and its TCRdb copy is limited to in-frame clones, with some not included. This sample yields 90,000 to 110,000 clones, of which about 88% are seen a single time; around 8.3% belongs to the top ten. The germline gives CDR1 SGHVS, CDR2 FNYEAQ. With 2 bases clipped from V and 0 bases from J, the junction kept 1 base outside the gene matches. The CDR3 loop spans 15 amino acids. The specimen sequenced was blood. The chain uses TRBV7-6 and TRBJ2-3, with 8 bases that match TRBD2. The TCR originated in a person aged 18 to 75 in good health. The CDR3 nucleotides are TGTGCCAGCAGCTTACGGGGGGGGAGCACAGATACGCAGTATTTT. Amino acids: CASSLRGGSTDTQYF.